This T cell receptor beta chain was obtained from a study of vaccination and CD4 T cells after COVID-19. Background on the study: The convalescents included six males and four females, and among them two were Hispanic while seven were Caucasian.

TCRdb fed the PCR reads into MiXCR, producing one record per CDR3 protein. The sample has 25,000 or so distinct CDR3 sequences; 45% to 55% are singletons. Germline CDR1 and CDR2: DFQATT and SNEGSKA (reference sequence). V shed 3 bases and J shed 6 bases, with 13 bases lying between them. This CDR3 region has 13 residues. The clonotype originates from a human donor who had recovered from COVID-19. The specimen was CD4+ T cells from blood, collected before SARS-CoV-2 vaccination. V is TRBV20-1 and J is TRBJ2-3; D is unresolved. The CDR3 DNA follows: TGCAGTGCTAGGATTGACTTGCCGGATACGCAGTATTTT. It translates to CSARIDLPDTQYF.